A single sample gave rise to the 20 T cell receptor beta chains below, sequenced in a study of neurological immune-mediated disorders. TCRdb ran MiXCR on the 5' RACE reads and lists one entry per CDR3 protein. In the table there are some 25,000 distinct CDR3 sequences, over 6.5% of which are singletons. Sequencing input: PBMCs. The origin of the receptors is a woman between 40 and 50 years old in good health.

This clonotype appeared many times. This chain links TRBV20-1 with TRBJ2-2, with 8 bases aligning to TRBD2. The CDR3 sequence is 16 residues long. V gave up 0 bases and J gave up 7 bases; unmatched junction bases: 10. Looked up from germline, CDR1 is DFQATT and CDR2 is SNEGSKA (reference sequence). Written as DNA, the CDR3 is TGCAGTGCTAGAGATTTTGAGCGGGAGTACGTCGGGGAGCTGTTTTTT. It is translated as CSARDFEREYVGELFF.

In its sample, this clonotype ranks as medium-sized (0.01 to 0.1%). J is TRBJ2-3 and V is TRBV12-3 or TRBV12-4; 8 bases fit TRBD1. Trimming took 6 bases from V and 4 from J; bases not matched to a gene: 12. The CDR3 has 16 residues. The CDR3 spells CASRPIRDRTSDTQYF. The CDR3 nucleotides are TGTGCCAGCAGACCAATTCGGGACAGGACGTCAGATACGCAGTATTTT.

This clonotype was picked up many times. V gene TRBV5-5 combines with J gene TRBJ1-5, with TRBD1 matching over 8 bases. Germline CDR1 is SGHKS and CDR2 is YYEKEE (reference sequence). This CDR3 has 18 residues. Trimming cost V 1 base and J 1 base; bases outside gene matches: 10. CDR3 residues: CASSLLIADRVSNQPQHF. The CDR3 DNA is TGTGCCAGCAGCTTGTTGATCGCGGACAGGGTCAGCAATCAGCCCCAGCATTTT.

This clonotype was seen repeatedly, ten times or more. The J gene is TRBJ1-2, the V gene TRBV5-1, with D hard to call. The CDR3 is 14 residues long. Looked up from germline, CDR1 is SGHRS and CDR2 is YFSETQ. Deletions cut 2 bases from V and 0 bases from J, with 8 bases between. CDR3 sequence reads: CASSLNPTNYGYTF. The CDR3 DNA reads TGCGCCAGCAGCTTAAATCCGACTAACTATGGCTACACCTTC.

This clonotype was counted between two and nine times. This rearrangement joins TRBV20-1 to TRBJ1-1; the D is unclear. The CDR3 is 13 amino acids. The V end was cut by 5 bases, the J end by 1 base, with 11 bases between. The germline gives CDR1 DFQATT, CDR2 SNEGSKA (reference sequence). CDR3 loop: CSARKPGNTEAFF. In DNA, the CDR3 is TGCAGTGCTCGGAAACCAGGGAACACTGAAGCTTTCTTT.

There are many counts of this clonotype. The chain combines TRBV20-1 with TRBJ2-3; D uncertain. Germline CDR1 and CDR2: DFQATT and SNEGSKA (reference sequence). The CDR3 consists of 15 residues. V lost 3 bases, J lost 7 bases, and 20 bases lay in between. The CDR3 loop reads CSARALGFGPYTQYF. DNA for the CDR3: TGCAGTGCTAGGGCTCTAGGTTTTGGACCCTATACGCAGTATTTT.

This clonotype showed up many times. V usage is TRBV18 and J usage is TRBJ1-1, with D possibly being TRBD1 (6 bases). The CDR3 spans 14 residues. The V end lost 3 bases, the J end lost 0 bases, and 8 bases lay between the germline ends. CDR1 is KGHSH, CDR2 LQKENI, per germline. CDR3 in DNA: TGTGCCAGCTCACCGGACAGAGTGAACACTGAAGCTTTCTTT. It is translated as CASSPDRVNTEAFF.

This clonotype occurred many times. J is TRBJ2-1 and V is TRBV5-4, with a possible D match to TRBD2 (6 bases). Germline V CDR1 and CDR2: SGHNT, YYREEE (reference sequence). V was pared by 3 bases and J by 6 bases, with 13 bases between. The CDR3 sequence is 14 residues long. The CDR3 DNA is TGTGCCAGCAGCTCACCCGACGGGGGCAATGAGCAGTTCTTC. Its protein product is CASSSPDGGNEQFF.

In this sample, this clonotype turned up many times. J is TRBJ2-3 and V is TRBV19, with a weak D call TRBD2 (5 bases). V gave up 6 bases and J gave up 6 bases, with 16 bases separating them. The CDR3 has 14 residues. Looked up from germline, CDR1 is LNHDA and CDR2 is SQIVND (reference sequence). This CDR3 is CASRDWEFGDTQYF. The CDR3, as DNA: TGTGCCAGTAGAGATTGGGAGTTCGGGGATACGCAGTATTTT.

This clonotype occurred many times. V is TRBV20-1 and J is TRBJ1-5, with 8 bases lining up with TRBD1. The CDR3 totals 15 residues. After removal of 2 bases from V and 10 bases from J, the junction contained 13 bases not matched to a gene. The germline CDR1 and CDR2 sequences are DFQATT and SNEGSKA (reference sequence). In DNA form, the CDR3 reads TGCAGTGCTAGACCCTCCGGGACAGGCCGGACTCCCCAGCATTTT. Encoded protein: CSARPSGTGRTPQHF.

This clonotype has more than one count but fewer than ten. The chain links TRBV29-1 to TRBJ1-2; TRBD1 matches 7 bases. With 5 bases clipped from V and 8 bases from J, the junction kept 5 bases outside the gene matches. The CDR3 runs to 11 residues. Germline V lookup: CDR1 SQVTM, CDR2 ANQGSEA. The CDR3, as DNA: TGCAGCGTTCTGACAGGGTCCGGCTACACCTTC. Its translation: CSVLTGSGYTF.

In this sample, this clonotype turned up many times. The gene calls are TRBV28 and TRBJ2-7, with 11 nucleotides matching TRBD1. Germline values: CDR1 MDHEN, CDR2 SYDVKM. This CDR3 has 15 amino acids. The V gene end was trimmed by 8 bases and the J gene end by 6 bases; junction bases not matched to a gene: 12. The CDR3 DNA reads TGTGCCAGCGATAAACCCCCGGGACAGGGGGGCGAGCAGTACTTC. Encoded protein: CASDKPPGQGGEQYF.

This clonotype came up many times. This chain uses TRBV27 with TRBJ2-6; D unresolved. The germline CDR1 and CDR2 sequences are MNHEY and SMNVEV (reference sequence). Between the trimmed V and J ends, which lost 6 bases and 0 bases, there was a span of 3 bases. CDR3 length: 13 amino acids. CDR3 loop: CASRGSGANVLTF. The CDR3 bases are TGTGCCAGCAGGGGCTCTGGGGCCAACGTCCTGACTTTC.

The table lists this clonotype with many counts. J is TRBJ1-4 and V is TRBV7-6, with unresolved D. Germline V gives CDR1 SGHVS, CDR2 FNYEAQ. V was clipped by 5 bases and J by 5 bases, with 12 bases between them. The CDR3 covers 14 residues. CDR3 loop: CASSPGVGNEKLFF. The CDR3 bases are TGTGCCAGCAGCCCCGGCGTGGGGAATGAAAAACTGTTTTTT.

Comment on this clonotype: A read error may explain this, as a much larger clone is one base away. The chain links TRBV7-9 to TRBJ2-3, with D perhaps given as TRBD1 or TRBD2 (5 bases each). This CDR3 has 14 amino acids. With 8 bases removed from V and 2 bases from J, the gap between germline ends came to 14 bases. Germline CDR1 is SEHNR and CDR2 is FQNEAQ (reference sequence). This CDR3 is CASQLRGDTDTQYF. The DNA of the CDR3 is TGTGCCAGCCAGCTAAGAGGGGACACAGATACGCAGTATTTT.

This clonotype showed up many times. The chain joins TRBV28 to TRBJ2-4, with D possibly matching TRBD2 (6 bases). The V and J ends lost 2 bases and 6 bases respectively, with 14 bases between them. The germline V gene has CDR1 MDHEN and CDR2 SYDVKM. This CDR3 contains 15 residues. The CDR3 region is CASSLGDSPLNIQYF. The CDR3 DNA reads TGTGCCAGCAGTTTAGGGGACTCTCCCCTAAACATTCAGTACTTC.

J is TRBJ2-7 and V is TRBV5-6, with D tentatively TRBD2 (5 bases). In germline, CDR1 is SGHDT, CDR2 YYEEEE. Trimming removed 4 bases at V and 7 bases at J, with 12 bases between. The CDR3 is 12 residues long. The CDR3 DNA reads TGTGCCAGCAGCCACGCAACGGGAGAGCAGTACTTC. It yields the protein CASSHATGEQYF. The full variable domain, in which reference TRBV5-6 and TRBJ2-7 provide the parts outside the CDR3, is DAGVTQSPTHLIKTRGQQVTLRCSPKSGHDTVSWYQQALGQGPQFIFQYYEEEERQRGNFPDRFSGHQFPNYSSELNVNALLLGDSALYLCASSHATGEQYFGPGTRLTVT.

This clonotype came up many times. This chain connects TRBV15 to TRBJ2-3; D is unresolved. Germline CDR1 is LNHNV and CDR2 is YYDKDF (reference sequence). This CDR3 comprises 13 residues. Trimming left V 6 bases short and J 2 bases short, with 9 bases between. The CDR3 here is CATSRTYTDTQYF. The CDR3 region has the DNA TGTGCCACCAGTCGAACGTACACAGATACGCAGTATTTT.

This clonotype was counted at least ten times. The chain couples TRBV6-5 to TRBJ2-1; 7 bases align to TRBD1. The CDR3 extends over 14 amino acids. Germline CDR1 is MNHEY and CDR2 is SVGAGI. V shed 2 bases and J 9 bases; nucleotides not matched to a gene: 7. The CDR3 nucleotides are TGTGCCAGCAGTTACGAGACAGGGTGGAGTGAGCAGTTCTTC. As protein: CASSYETGWSEQFF.

Many counts were recorded for this clonotype. The genes are TRBV7-2 and TRBJ1-2, with D unresolved. The CDR3 covers 12 residues. Germline values: CDR1 SGHTA, CDR2 FQGNSA. Trimming took 1 base from V and 8 from J, leaving 8 bases between them. The CDR3 DNA follows: TGTGCCAGCAGCTTAGGTCACTCCGGCTACACCTTC. Translating it yields CASSLGHSGYTF.